This T cell receptor beta chain originates from a study of shared clonotypes between healthy human individuals. Libraries were prepared by immunoSEQ multiplex PCR; TCRdb keeps only in-frame clonotypes and omits some of them. The table lists a few million clones, 95% of them singletons. The length of the CDR3 is 12 residues. V lost 3 bases and J lost 8, with 10 bases in between. Germline lookup yields CDR1 MGHRA and CDR2 YSYEKL. V usage is TRBV4-1 and J usage is TRBJ2-5; D unresolved. The specimen sequenced was naive CD4+ T cells sorted from blood. Stated subset: CD45RA+ positively selected. The TCR was taken from a man between 18 and 29 years old in good health. The CDR3 spells CASSHLRETQYF. CDR3 DNA sequence: TGCGCCAGCAGCCACCTAAGAGAAACCCAGTACTTC.